These 10 T cell receptor beta chains were sequenced from one sample in a study of blood T cell repertoires in COVID-19. Assay used: immunoSEQ multiplex PCR; TCRdb lists only in-frame clones, some missing. Of more than 110,000 clones in the sample, around 73% are singletons; the top ten hold 9%. Source material: peripheral blood. The receptors here all came from a woman aged 45-65 years with active or convalescent COVID-19.

The chain couples TRBV10-3 to TRBJ2-3, with 10 bases that match TRBD2. CDR1 and CDR2 (germline): ENHRY, SYGVKD. V gave up 6 bases and J gave up 3 bases; unmatched junction bases: 9. The CDR3 extends over 16 amino acids. CDR3: CAISESGRGVTDTQYF. DNA of the CDR3: TGTGCCATCAGCGAAAGCGGGAGGGGTGTTACAGATACGCAGTATTTT.

The V call is TRBV3-1 (or the pseudogene TRBV3-2), the J call TRBJ2-7, with D perhaps matching TRBD1 (6 bases). This CDR3 comprises 15 residues. Germline CDR1 is LGHDT and CDR2 is YNNKEL (reference sequence). Trimming shortened V by 4 bases and J by 2 bases, and 15 bases separated the two germline ends. Here the CDR3 DNA reads TGTGCCAGCAGCCGTTCAGGGGACCTTACCTACGAGCAGTACTTC. This translates into CASSRSGDLTYEQYF.

This clone was observed a handful of times. This rearrangement joins TRBV2 to TRBJ1-1, with D possibly matching TRBD1 (6 bases). Germline V gene sequence: CDR1 SNHLY, CDR2 FYNNEI. V shed 3 bases and J shed 3 bases, with 14 bases lying between them. The CDR3 spans 15 residues. The chain's CDR3 is CASSELVGGHTEAFF. CDR3 coding DNA: TGTGCCAGCAGTGAGTTAGTAGGGGGACACACTGAAGCTTTCTTT. Variable domain in full (rest from reference TRBV2 and TRBJ1-1): EPEVTQTPSHQVTQMGQEVILRCVPISNHLYFYWYRQILGQKVEFLVSFYNNEISEKSEIFDDQFSVERPDGSNFTLKIRSTKLEDSAMYFCASSELVGGHTEAFFGQGTRLTVV.

This chain joins TRBV4-1 and TRBJ1-4; perhaps TRBD1 as D (6 bases). Germline V gives CDR1 MGHRA, CDR2 YSYEKL. V lost 4 bases and J lost 5, with 11 bases in between. This CDR3 has 14 amino acids. This chain's CDR3 is CASSRDRSNEKLFF. The CDR3 DNA reads TGCGCCAGCAGCCGCGACAGGAGCAATGAAAAACTGTTTTTT.

The chain couples TRBV28 to TRBJ1-2, with D possibly being TRBD1 (6 bases). Germline-derived CDR1 and CDR2 are MDHEN and SYDVKM. This CDR3 has 14 amino acids. V lost 2 bases and J lost 2, with 9 bases in between. This CDR3 is CASSLGQSNYGYTF. The CDR3 DNA reads TGTGCCAGCAGTTTAGGACAGAGCAACTATGGCTACACCTTC.

This clone was seen a few times. The V call is TRBV7-2, the J call TRBJ1-2, with 9 bases fitting TRBD1. V dropped 4 bases and J dropped 7; count of bases not matched to a gene: 7. This CDR3 region has 14 residues. The germline V gene encodes CDR1 SGHTA and CDR2 FQGNSA. The DNA for the CDR3 is TGTGCCAGCAGCTCGTCACAGGGGGCTTCTGGCTACACCTTC. Amino acid sequence: CASSSSQGASGYTF.

This clone was detected a few times. The chain has TRBV3-1 (or the pseudogene TRBV3-2) and TRBJ2-5; 10 nucleotides line up with TRBD2. Germline CDR1 and CDR2: LGHDT and YNNKEL (reference sequence). Trimming removed 4 bases from V and 2 bases from J; junction bases left unmatched: 7. This CDR3 spans 16 amino acids. In DNA, the CDR3 is TGTGCCAGCAGCCCCTGGACTAGCGGCGATCAAGAGACCCAGTACTTC. It encodes CASSPWTSGDQETQYF.

The V and J genes are TRBV6-5 and TRBJ1-4; D unresolved. Looked up from germline, CDR1 is MNHEY and CDR2 is SVGAGI. This CDR3 has 15 residues. Trimming pared 8 bases from V and 0 bases from J, leaving 13 bases between. The chain's CDR3 is CASAFTVTTNEKLFF. CDR3 DNA sequence: TGTGCCAGCGCGTTTACGGTAACAACTAATGAAAAACTGTTTTTT.

The chain carries TRBV6-2 or TRBV6-3 and TRBJ2-7, with 8 bases aligning to TRBD2. The CDR3 sequence is 13 residues long. Trimming took 4 bases from V and 8 from J; bases not matched to a gene: 7. The germline V gene has CDR1 MNHEY and CDR2 SVGEGT. The CDR3: CASSLVAGSQQYF. The CDR3 DNA is TGTGCCAGCAGTTTGGTAGCGGGATCCCAGCAGTACTTC.

The chain employs TRBV28 and TRBJ2-3, with a possible D match to TRBD1 (6 bases). Germline CDR1 is MDHEN and CDR2 is SYDVKM. Deletions cut 6 bases from V and 0 bases from J, with 16 bases between. The CDR3 totals 16 residues. The CDR3 protein is CASSAPGQTSTDTQYF. Written as DNA, the CDR3 is TGTGCCAGCAGCGCGCCTGGACAGACTAGCACAGATACGCAGTATTTT.